The 6 T cell receptor beta chains below come from one sample, sequenced in a study of CD8 T cells in Susac syndrome. An amount of RNA that ranged from roughly 0.5 to 1 ug was reverse transcribed with random hexamers. TCRdb recomputed calls from the immunoSEQ multiplex PCR reads with MiXCR, one row per CDR3 protein. This sample has some 180,000 distinct CDR3 sequences; about 95% occur once, and the top ten carry about 0.1%. Sequenced material: CD4+ T cells from PBMCs. The source is a human donor in good health.

The J gene is TRBJ2-3, the V gene TRBV18; D ambiguous. Trimming removed 4 bases from V and 2 bases from J, with 10 bases in between. Germline values: CDR1 KGHSH, CDR2 LQKENI. The CDR3 consists of 14 residues. This CDR3 is CASSRSSDTDTQYF. The CDR3 DNA reads as TGTGCCAGCTCACGCTCCAGTGACACAGATACGCAGTATTTT.

V gene TRBV20-1 combines with J gene TRBJ2-1; 8 nucleotides match TRBD2. V shed 5 bases and J 5 bases; nucleotides not matched to a gene: 8. Germline-derived CDR1 and CDR2 are DFQATT and SNEGSKA (reference sequence). This CDR3 is 14 amino acids long. DNA of the CDR3: TGCAGTGCTTCCTTGGTTAGCGGGAACAATGAGCAGTTCTTC. It translates to CSASLVSGNNEQFF.

V gene TRBV2 combines with J gene TRBJ2-2; D is uncertain. Trimming cost V 6 bases and J 3 bases, with 5 bases left between them. Germline lookup yields CDR1 SNHLY and CDR2 FYNNEI. The CDR3 covers 12 residues. The CDR3 region is CASRTDTGELFF. Here the CDR3 DNA reads TGTGCCAGCAGGACGGACACCGGGGAGCTGTTTTTT.

The chain uses TRBV20-1 and TRBJ2-7; TRBD1 might be the D (5 bases). CDR3 length equals 13 residues. Germline V gives CDR1 DFQATT, CDR2 SNEGSKA (reference sequence). V lost 5 bases to trimming and J lost 2 bases, with 13 bases between them. The chain's CDR3 is CSAADNAPYEQYF. The CDR3 DNA sequence: TGCAGTGCTGCGGACAATGCTCCCTACGAGCAGTACTTC.

This sequence joins TRBV29-1 and TRBJ2-1; 7 nucleotides agree with TRBD1. There are 12 residues in the CDR3. Germline values: CDR1 SQVTM, CDR2 ANQGSEA. Losses at the gene ends were 5 bases for V and 5 bases for J; bases not matched to a gene: 3. CDR3 coding DNA: TGCAGCGTTCGGGACAGAAACAATGAGCAGTTCTTC. Amino acid sequence: CSVRDRNNEQFF.

The chain joins TRBV20-1 to TRBJ2-7, with 7 bases aligning to TRBD1. From germline, CDR1 is DFQATT and CDR2 SNEGSKA (reference sequence). J was trimmed by 7 bases and V by 3 bases; bases with no gene match: 9. The CDR3 consists of 13 residues. The DNA for the CDR3 is TGCAGTGCTAGCCGAACAGGGGTTGTGGAGCAGTACTTC. This gives the protein CSASRTGVVEQYF.